Sequencing of this T cell receptor beta chain was carried out in a study of Graves' ophthalmopathy and Graves' hyperthyroidism. The study's findings and limits: At just under 71% sensitivity and about 72% specificity, the model predicted progression of the ophthalmopathy.

As to this clonotype: Its specificity is not known.

TCR beta CDR3 amplification used RNA transcripts. The library came from an HTBI-primed first-round RT-PCR and a second-round multiplex PCR. TCRdb re-analysed the multiplex PCR reads in MiXCR, keeping a single row per CDR3 protein. This table holds about 380,000 distinct CDR3 sequences, 15% found once. The CDR3 length is 13 residues. Per germline, CDR1 LNHDA and CDR2 SQIVND (reference sequence). Trimming shortened V by 3 bases and J by 2 bases, and 7 bases separated the two germline ends. If no ophthalmopathy appeared within 18 months of follow-up, hyperthyroidism was termed stable. The V call is TRBV19, the J call TRBJ2-5; D not certain. This TCR was recovered from a young woman with stable Graves' hyperthyroidism. Sequences were obtained from peripheral blood. CDR3 bases: TGTGCCAGTAGTATCAGGATGCAAGAGACCCAGTACTTC. It specifies CASSIRMQETQYF.